A selection of T cell receptor beta chains follows, all from one sample in a study of blood T cell repertoires in COVID-19. Profiled with immunoSEQ multiplex PCR; TCRdb holds only in-frame clones, not every one. The table records roughly 70,000 clones, about 88% of them present only once. The sequenced sample was peripheral blood. The receptors derive from a man older than 75 with acute or convalescent COVID-19. Each CDR3 is given with its conserved first and last residue. A D gene is named only where the DNA matches it firmly. Not all rows give a size; the values are once, few, many and, for expanded clones, a class.

D gene,J gene,clone size,V gene,CDR3 DNA,CDR3 protein
TRBD1,TRBJ2-3,NA,TRBV7-3,TGTGCCAGCACCAATCAAGGACAGGGGACAGATACGCAGTATTTT,CASTNQGQGTDTQYF
NA,TRBJ1-4,NA,TRBV5-1,TGCGCCAGCAGCTTCGACGGACTGAATGAAAAACTGTTTTTT,CASSFDGLNEKLFF
TRBD2,TRBJ2-2,NA,TRBV6-1,TGTGCCAGCAGTGAGGGGGCGGGAGGGGTTTTCGGGGAGCTGTTTTTT,CASSEGAGGVFGELFF
NA,TRBJ1-1,few,TRBV2,TGTGCCAGCAGTGACACGGGGAGATACACTGAAGCTTTCTTT,CASSDTGRYTEAFF
TRBD1,TRBJ2-6,NA,TRBV4-1,TGCGCCAGCAGCCAGGACAGGACTGGGGCCAACGTCCTGACTTTC,CASSQDRTGANVLTF
TRBD1,TRBJ1-2,NA,TRBV9,TGTGCCAGCAGCGTAGACAGGGGAGGAGAAGGCTACACCTTC,CASSVDRGGEGYTF
TRBD1,TRBJ1-1,NA,TRBV19,TGTGCCAGTAGTCCGGGGACAGGTCTTTTGGAAGCTTTCTTT,CASSPGTGLLEAFF
NA,TRBJ2-7,NA,TRBV6-5,TGTGCCAGCACCCCAGCGAGACAGGCCTACGAGCAGTACTTC,CASTPARQAYEQYF
TRBD1,TRBJ1-4,NA,TRBV10-2,TGCGCCAGCAGTGAGCCGAGTAGGGCAGGGGGTAGCCTGAAACTGTTTTTT,CASSEPSRAGGSLKLFF
NA,TRBJ1-2,NA,TRBV7-9,TGTGCCAGCAGCTCCTCCGGGAATCACTATGGCTACACCTTC,CASSSSGNHYGYTF
NA,TRBJ1-5,NA,TRBV28,TGTGCCAGCAGCCCCACATCCCGGGTTACCAATCAGCCCCAGCATTTT,CASSPTSRVTNQPQHF
TRBD1,TRBJ2-3,NA,TRBV7-2,TGTGCCAGCAGCTTAGGTCCTGGGACAGGGGGAAATACGCAGTATTTT,CASSLGPGTGGNTQYF